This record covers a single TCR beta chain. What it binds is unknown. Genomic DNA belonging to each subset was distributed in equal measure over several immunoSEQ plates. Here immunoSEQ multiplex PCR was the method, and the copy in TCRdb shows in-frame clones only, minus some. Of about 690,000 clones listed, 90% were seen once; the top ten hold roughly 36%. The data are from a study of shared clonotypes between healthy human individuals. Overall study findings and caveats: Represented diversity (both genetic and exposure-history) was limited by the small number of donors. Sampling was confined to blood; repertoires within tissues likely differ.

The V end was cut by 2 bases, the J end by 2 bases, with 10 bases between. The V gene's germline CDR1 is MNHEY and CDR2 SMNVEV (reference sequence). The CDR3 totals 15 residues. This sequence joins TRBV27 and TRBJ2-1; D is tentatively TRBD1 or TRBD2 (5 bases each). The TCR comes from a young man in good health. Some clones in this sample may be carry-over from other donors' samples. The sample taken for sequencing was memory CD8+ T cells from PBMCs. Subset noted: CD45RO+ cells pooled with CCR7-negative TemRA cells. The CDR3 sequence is CASSLMGDPYNEQFF. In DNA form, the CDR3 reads TGTGCCAGCAGTTTAATGGGGGATCCCTACAATGAGCAGTTCTTC.